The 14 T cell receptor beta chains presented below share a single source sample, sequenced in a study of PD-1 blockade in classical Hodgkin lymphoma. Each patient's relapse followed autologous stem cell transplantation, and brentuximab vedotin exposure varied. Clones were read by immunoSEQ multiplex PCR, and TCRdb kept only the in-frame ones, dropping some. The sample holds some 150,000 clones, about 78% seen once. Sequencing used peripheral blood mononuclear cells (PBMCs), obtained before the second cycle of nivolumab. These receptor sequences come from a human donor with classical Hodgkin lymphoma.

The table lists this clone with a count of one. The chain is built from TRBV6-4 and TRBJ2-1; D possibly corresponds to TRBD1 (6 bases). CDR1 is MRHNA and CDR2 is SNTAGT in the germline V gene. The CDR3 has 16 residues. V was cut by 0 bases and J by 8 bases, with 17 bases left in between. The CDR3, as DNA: TGTGCCAGCAGTGACTCGATCTACAGGGCTGTCTATGAGCAGTTCTTC. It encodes CASSDSIYRAVYEQFF.

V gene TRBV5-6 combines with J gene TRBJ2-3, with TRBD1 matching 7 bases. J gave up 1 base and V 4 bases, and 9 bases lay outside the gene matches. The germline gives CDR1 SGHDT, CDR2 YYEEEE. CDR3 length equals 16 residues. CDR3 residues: CASSEYRGMGTDTQYF. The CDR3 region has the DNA TGTGCCAGCAGCGAATACAGGGGCATGGGCACAGATACGCAGTATTTT.

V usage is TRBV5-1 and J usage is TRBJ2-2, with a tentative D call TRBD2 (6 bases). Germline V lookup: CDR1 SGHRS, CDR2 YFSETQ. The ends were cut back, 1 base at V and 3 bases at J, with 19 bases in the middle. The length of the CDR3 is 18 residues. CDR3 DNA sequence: TGCGCCAGCAGCTTGATCGCGGGACCCAGTATATACACCGGGGAGCTGTTTTTT. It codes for CASSLIAGPSIYTGELFF. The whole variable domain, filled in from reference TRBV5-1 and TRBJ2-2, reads KAGVTQTPRYLIKTRGQQVTLSCSPISGHRSVSWYQQTPGQGLQFLFEYFSETQRNKGNFPGRFSGRQFSNSRSEMNVSTLELGDSALYLCASSLIAGPSIYTGELFFGEGSRLTVL.

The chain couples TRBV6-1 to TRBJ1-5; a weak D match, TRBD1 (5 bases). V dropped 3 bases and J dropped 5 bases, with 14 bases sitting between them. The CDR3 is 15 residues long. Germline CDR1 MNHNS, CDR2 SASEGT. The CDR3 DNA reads TGTGCCAGCAGTGACTTTCGGGACTACTATCAGCCCCAGCATTTT. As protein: CASSDFRDYYQPQHF.

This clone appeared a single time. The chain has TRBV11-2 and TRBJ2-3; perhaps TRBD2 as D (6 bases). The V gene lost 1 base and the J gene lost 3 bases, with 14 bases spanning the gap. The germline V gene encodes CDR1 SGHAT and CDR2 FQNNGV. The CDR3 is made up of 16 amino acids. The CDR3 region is CASSLVLAHNTDTQYF. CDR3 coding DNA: TGTGCCAGCAGCTTAGTTCTAGCGCACAATACAGATACGCAGTATTTT.

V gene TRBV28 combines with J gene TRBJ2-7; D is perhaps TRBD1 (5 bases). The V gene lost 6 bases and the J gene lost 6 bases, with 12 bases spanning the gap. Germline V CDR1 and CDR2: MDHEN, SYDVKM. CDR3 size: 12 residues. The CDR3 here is CASSPGSGEQYF. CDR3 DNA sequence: TGTGCCAGCAGCCCAGGGTCGGGCGAGCAGTACTTC.

The CDR3 DNA reads TGTGCCAGCACTCGAAAACCTAATGAAAAACTGTTTTTT. Amino acid sequence: CASTRKPNEKLFF. This sequence joins TRBV6-6 and TRBJ1-4; D is unclear. CDR1 is MNHNY, CDR2 SVGAGI, per germline (reference sequence). V was clipped by 7 bases and J by 3 bases, with 9 bases between them. The CDR3 extends over 13 amino acids.

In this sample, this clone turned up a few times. The CDR3 is CASRQGQSFDGYTF. Written as DNA, the CDR3 is TGCGCCAGCAGGCAGGGACAATCCTTCGATGGCTACACCTTC. This chain connects TRBV5-1 to TRBJ1-2, with a weak D call TRBD1 (6 bases). The CDR3 is 14 amino acids. V gave up 5 bases and J gave up 6 bases, with 17 bases separating them. Per the germline V gene, CDR1 is SGHRS and CDR2 is YFSETQ.

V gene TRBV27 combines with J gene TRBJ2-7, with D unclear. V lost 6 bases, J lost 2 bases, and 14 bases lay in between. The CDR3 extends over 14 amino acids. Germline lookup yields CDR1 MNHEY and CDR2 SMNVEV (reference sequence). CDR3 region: CASSLRDPTYEQYF. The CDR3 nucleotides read TGTGCCAGCAGCCTCCGCGATCCCACCTACGAGCAGTACTTC.

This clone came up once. CDR3 in DNA: TGTGCCTGGAGTAGGTCAGGGGGGTGGACAGATACGCAGTATTTT. Translating it yields CAWSRSGGWTDTQYF. The chain recombines TRBV30 with TRBJ2-3, with a tentative D call TRBD1 (7 bases). The CDR3 contains 15 residues. Germline CDR1 reads GTSNPN; CDR2 reads SVGIG (reference sequence). V was shortened by 2 bases and J by 3 bases, with 15 bases between the two germline ends.

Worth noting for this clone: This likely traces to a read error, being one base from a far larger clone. The CDR3 coding sequence is TGTGCCAGCAGCTGGGACAAGTCCTATGGCTACACCTTC. It is translated as CASSWDKSYGYTF. The chain recombines TRBV9 with TRBJ1-2; a possible D gene is TRBD1 (6 bases). There are 13 residues in the CDR3. The germline CDR1 and CDR2 sequences are SGDLS and YYNGEE. V lost 4 bases and J lost 4, with 11 bases in between.

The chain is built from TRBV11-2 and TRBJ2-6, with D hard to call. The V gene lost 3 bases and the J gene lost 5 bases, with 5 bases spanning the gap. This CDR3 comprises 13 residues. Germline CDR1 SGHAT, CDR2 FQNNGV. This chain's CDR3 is CASSFSRANVLTF. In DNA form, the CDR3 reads TGTGCCAGCAGCTTTTCGAGGGCCAACGTCCTGACTTTC.

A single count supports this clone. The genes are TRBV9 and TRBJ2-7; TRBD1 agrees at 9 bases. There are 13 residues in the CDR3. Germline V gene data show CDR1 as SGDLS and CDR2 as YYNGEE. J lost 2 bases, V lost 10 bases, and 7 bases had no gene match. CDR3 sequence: CAASGQGPYEQYF. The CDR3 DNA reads TGTGCCGCCTCGGGACAGGGACCCTACGAGCAGTACTTC.

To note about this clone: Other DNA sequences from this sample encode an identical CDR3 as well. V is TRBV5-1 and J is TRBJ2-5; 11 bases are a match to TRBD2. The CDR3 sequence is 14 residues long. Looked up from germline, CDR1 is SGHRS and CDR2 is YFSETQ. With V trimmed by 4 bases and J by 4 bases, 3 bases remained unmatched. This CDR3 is CASSPGLAGETQYF. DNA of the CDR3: TGCGCCAGCAGCCCCGGACTAGCGGGAGAGACCCAGTACTTC.